These 9 T cell receptor beta chains share one sample of origin, sequenced in a study of shared clonotypes between healthy human individuals. Sequencing was performed with immunoSEQ multiplex PCR; in TCRdb, only in-frame clones are kept and a portion is missing. The table includes around 980,000 clones, approximately 80% detected once. Specimen: memory CD4+ T cells from PBMCs. Subset described: CD45RA-negative fraction. These receptors all stem from a man younger than 35 in good health. Some clones in this sample may be carry-over from other donors' samples.

The chain combines TRBV2 with TRBJ1-3, with TRBD1 as a possible D gene (5 bases). Germline V gene sequence: CDR1 SNHLY, CDR2 FYNNEI. Between the trimmed V and J ends, which lost 8 bases and 2 bases, there was a span of 19 bases. This CDR3 has 16 amino acids. CDR3 sequence: CASQLGGAGPGNTIYF. The CDR3 DNA is TGTGCCAGCCAGCTGGGTGGGGCAGGCCCTGGAAACACCATATATTTT.

This clone has a handful of counts. This chain connects TRBV5-4 to TRBJ2-7, with 9 bases that match TRBD2. With 3 bases clipped from V and 5 bases from J, the junction kept 15 bases outside the gene matches. CDR1 and CDR2 (germline): SGHNT, YYREEE (reference sequence). The CDR3 has 17 residues. The CDR3 protein is CASSSPTFGAGGNEQYF. Written as DNA, the CDR3 is TGTGCCAGCAGCTCCCCAACCTTCGGGGCGGGAGGGAACGAGCAGTACTTC.

The J gene is TRBJ1-1, the V gene TRBV28; D perhaps matches TRBD1 (6 bases). This CDR3 spans 14 amino acids. Germline V lookup: CDR1 MDHEN, CDR2 SYDVKM. V was pared by 1 base and J by 3 bases, with 9 bases between. The CDR3 DNA reads as TGTGCCAGCAGTTTATATAACAGGGACACTGAAGCTTTCTTT. Amino acids: CASSLYNRDTEAFF.

This rearrangement joins TRBV7-8 to TRBJ2-7, with 8 bases fitting TRBD1. This CDR3 is 15 amino acids long. The J segment lost 6 bases and the V segment lost 2 bases, leaving 9 bases of the junction unmatched. Germline lookup yields CDR1 SGHVS and CDR2 FQNEAQ. CDR3: CASSLSRGRGGEQYF. In nucleotides, the CDR3 is TGTGCCAGCAGCTTAAGCAGGGGGCGCGGTGGCGAGCAGTACTTC.

The CDR3 bases are TGCGCCAGTGGGGACAGATCCTACGAGCAGTACTTC. It encodes CASGDRSYEQYF. The J gene is TRBJ2-7, the V gene TRBV5-1; 7 bases match TRBD1. This CDR3 has 12 amino acids. Germline V gene sequence: CDR1 SGHRS, CDR2 YFSETQ. The V gene end was trimmed by 8 bases and the J gene end by 1 base; junction bases not matched to a gene: 3.

This clone was observed a handful of times. A read error may be the cause here, since a much bigger clone is one base away. This chain links TRBV28 with TRBJ1-5; the match to TRBD1 covers 7 bases. In germline, CDR1 is MDHEN, CDR2 SYDVKM. J lost 4 bases, V lost 9 bases, and 3 bases had no gene match. The CDR3 is 12 residues long. CDR3 sequence reads: CASTGVNQPQHF. CDR3 DNA: TGTGCCAGTACAGGGGTTAATCAGCCCCAGCATTTT.

V usage is TRBV20-1 and J usage is TRBJ2-5; D is unclear. The germline V gene encodes CDR1 DFQATT and CDR2 SNEGSKA (reference sequence). This CDR3 contains 11 residues. The V end was cut by 3 bases, the J end by 5 bases, with 7 bases between. The CDR3 reads CSASPTETQYF. In DNA form, the CDR3 reads TGCAGTGCTAGTCCGACGGAGACCCAGTACTTC.

In this sample, this clone turned up once. The chain employs TRBV5-1 and TRBJ2-5, with D possibly matching TRBD2 (6 bases). V dropped 0 bases and J dropped 8 bases, with 11 bases sitting between them. The CDR3 runs 13 residues. Germline-derived CDR1 and CDR2 are SGHRS and YFSETQ. CDR3 in DNA: TGCGCCAGCAGCTTGGCCGGGAGAGGAACCCAGTACTTC. It translates to CASSLAGRGTQYF.

This clone was recorded once. This chain uses TRBV10-3 with TRBJ2-7; TRBD1 is a possible D gene (5 bases). The CDR3 is made up of 15 amino acids. Looked up from germline, CDR1 is ENHRY and CDR2 is SYGVKD. Trimming took 0 bases from V and 1 from J, leaving 10 bases between them. CDR3 loop: CAISESQGRSYEQYF. CDR3 nucleotides: TGTGCCATCAGTGAGTCTCAGGGCAGGTCCTACGAGCAGTACTTC.